This T cell receptor beta chain was obtained from a study of blood T cell repertoires in COVID-19. Study-level background: COVID-19 samples collected from the United States, Italy and Spain covered acute and convalescent phases. The cDNA or gDNA used as material had been derived from T cells, B-cell-depleted T cells, or PBMCs.

Between the trimmed V and J ends, which lost 2 bases and 4 bases, there was a span of 11 bases. Germline V gene lookup returns CDR1 SGHAT and CDR2 FQNNGV. The CDR3 runs to 14 residues. In the study's own analysis: Counts of nucleated cells, estimated from reference gene primer amplification, were obtained. Sequencing was performed with immunoSEQ multiplex PCR; in TCRdb, only in-frame clones are kept and a portion is missing. D and trimming were read from the DNA, whereas the V and J calls and clone size are those reported in that table. In the table there are 200,000 or so clones, around three quarters of which are singletons.

The TCR originated in a woman aged 70-85 years with acute or convalescent COVID-19. The chain uses TRBV11-2 and TRBJ1-2, with D possibly being TRBD1 (6 bases). Sequences were obtained from peripheral blood. The chain's CDR3 is CASSLTGNGYGYTF. DNA of the CDR3: TGTGCCAGCAGCTTAACAGGGAATGGCTATGGCTACACCTTC.